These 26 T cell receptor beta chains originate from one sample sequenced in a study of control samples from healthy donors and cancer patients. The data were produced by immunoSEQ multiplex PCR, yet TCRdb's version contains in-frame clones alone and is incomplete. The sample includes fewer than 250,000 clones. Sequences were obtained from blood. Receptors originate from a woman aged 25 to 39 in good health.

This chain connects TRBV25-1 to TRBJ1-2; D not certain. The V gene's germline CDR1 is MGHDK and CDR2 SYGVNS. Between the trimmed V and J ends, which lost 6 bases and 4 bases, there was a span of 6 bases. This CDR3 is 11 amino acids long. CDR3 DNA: TGTGCCAGCAGCCCCTTCTATGGCTACACCTTC. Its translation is CASSPFYGYTF.

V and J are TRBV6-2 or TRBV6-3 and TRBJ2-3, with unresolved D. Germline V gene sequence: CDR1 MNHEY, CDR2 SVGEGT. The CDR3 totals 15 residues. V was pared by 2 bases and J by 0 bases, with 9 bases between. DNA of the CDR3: TGTGCCAGCAGTTACGGGGTCGATAGCACAGATACGCAGTATTTT. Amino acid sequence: CASSYGVDSTDTQYF.

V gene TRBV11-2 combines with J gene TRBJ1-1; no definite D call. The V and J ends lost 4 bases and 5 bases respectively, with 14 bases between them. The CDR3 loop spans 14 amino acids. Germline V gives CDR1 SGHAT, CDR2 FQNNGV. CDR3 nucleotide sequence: TGTGCCAGCAGCTCTATATCGGGAGGGACTGAAGCTTTCTTT. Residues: CASSSISGGTEAFF.

CDR3 bases: TGTGCCAGCAGCCATAGGGTGGGAGCAGGGATGGGCACTGAAGCTTTCTTT. This codes for CASSHRVGAGMGTEAFF. The V call is TRBV27, the J call TRBJ1-1; tentatively, D is TRBD1 (5 bases). CDR1 MNHEY and CDR2 SMNVEV come from the germline V gene (reference sequence). The CDR3 spans 17 residues. V was cut by 6 bases and J by 4 bases, with 24 bases left in between.

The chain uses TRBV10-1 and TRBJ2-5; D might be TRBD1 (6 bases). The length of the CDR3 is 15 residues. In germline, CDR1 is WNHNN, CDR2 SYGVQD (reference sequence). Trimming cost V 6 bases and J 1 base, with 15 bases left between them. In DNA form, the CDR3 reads TGCGCCAGCAGCCTTTCCCAAGGGGGCCAAGAGACCCAGTACTTC. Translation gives CASSLSQGGQETQYF.

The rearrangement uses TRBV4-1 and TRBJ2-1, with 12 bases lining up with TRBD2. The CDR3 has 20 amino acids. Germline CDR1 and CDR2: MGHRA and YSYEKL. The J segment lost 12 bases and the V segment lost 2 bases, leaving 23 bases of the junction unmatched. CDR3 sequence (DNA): TGCGCCAGCAGCCAACCCATCCACGCCCGACTAGCGGGGGAAACCGTGTTGCAGTTCTTC. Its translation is CASSQPIHARLAGETVLQFF.

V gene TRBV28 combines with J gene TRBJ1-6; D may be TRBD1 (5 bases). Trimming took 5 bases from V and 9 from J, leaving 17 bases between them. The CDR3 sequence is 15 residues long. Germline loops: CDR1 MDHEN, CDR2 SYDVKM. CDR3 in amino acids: CASSPQRGDGSPLHF. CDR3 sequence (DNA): TGTGCCAGCAGTCCCCAAAGGGGCGACGGTTCACCCCTCCACTTT.

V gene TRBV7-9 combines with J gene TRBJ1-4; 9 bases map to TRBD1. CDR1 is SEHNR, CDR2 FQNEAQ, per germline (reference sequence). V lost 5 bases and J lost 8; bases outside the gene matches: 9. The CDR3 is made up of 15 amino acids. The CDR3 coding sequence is TGTGCCAGCAGCCCCGGACAGGGGTTAAGCGAAAAACTGTTTTTT. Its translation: CASSPGQGLSEKLFF.

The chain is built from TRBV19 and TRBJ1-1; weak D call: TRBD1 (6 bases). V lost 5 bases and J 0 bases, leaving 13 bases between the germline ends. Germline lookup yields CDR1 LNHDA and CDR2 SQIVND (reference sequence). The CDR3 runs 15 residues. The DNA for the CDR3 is TGTGCCAGTAGTGAATACAGGGAGATGAACACTGAAGCTTTCTTT. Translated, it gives CASSEYREMNTEAFF.

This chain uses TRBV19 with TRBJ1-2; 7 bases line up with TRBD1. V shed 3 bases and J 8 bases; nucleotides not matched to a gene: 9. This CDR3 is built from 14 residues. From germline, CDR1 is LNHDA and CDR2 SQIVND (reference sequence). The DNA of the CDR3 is TGTGCCAGTAGTATCCAACGACAGGGCCGAGGCTACACCTTC. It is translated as CASSIQRQGRGYTF.

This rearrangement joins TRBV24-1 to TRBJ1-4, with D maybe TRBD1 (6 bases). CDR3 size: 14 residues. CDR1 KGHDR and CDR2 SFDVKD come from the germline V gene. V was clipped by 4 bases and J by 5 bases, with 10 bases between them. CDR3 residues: CATSDPGQNEKLFF. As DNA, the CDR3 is TGTGCCACCAGTGACCCCGGACAGAATGAAAAACTGTTTTTT.

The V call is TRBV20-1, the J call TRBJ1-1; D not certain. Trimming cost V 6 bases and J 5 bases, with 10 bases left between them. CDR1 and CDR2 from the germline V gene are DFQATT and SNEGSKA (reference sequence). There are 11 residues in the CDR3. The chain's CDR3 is CSASSGTEAFF. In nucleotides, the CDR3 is TGCAGTGCCTCGAGCGGTACTGAAGCTTTCTTT.

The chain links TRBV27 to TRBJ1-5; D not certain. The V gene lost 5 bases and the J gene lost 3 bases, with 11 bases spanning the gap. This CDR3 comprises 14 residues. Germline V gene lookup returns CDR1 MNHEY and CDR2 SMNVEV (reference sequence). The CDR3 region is CASSVGRSNQPQHF. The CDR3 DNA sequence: TGTGCCAGCAGTGTAGGACGGTCCAATCAGCCCCAGCATTTT.

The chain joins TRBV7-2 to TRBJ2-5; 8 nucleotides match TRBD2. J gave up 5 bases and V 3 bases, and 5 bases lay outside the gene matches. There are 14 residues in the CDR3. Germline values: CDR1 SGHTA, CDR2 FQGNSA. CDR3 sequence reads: CASSLAGGWETQYF. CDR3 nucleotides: TGTGCCAGCAGCTTGGCGGGGGGTTGGGAGACCCAGTACTTC.

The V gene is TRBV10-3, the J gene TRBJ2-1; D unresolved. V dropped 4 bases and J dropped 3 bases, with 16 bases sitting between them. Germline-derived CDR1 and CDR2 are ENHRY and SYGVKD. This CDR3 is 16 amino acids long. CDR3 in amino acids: CAISGLGLIYYNEQFF. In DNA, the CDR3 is TGTGCCATCAGTGGGTTAGGGCTTATCTACTACAATGAGCAGTTCTTC.

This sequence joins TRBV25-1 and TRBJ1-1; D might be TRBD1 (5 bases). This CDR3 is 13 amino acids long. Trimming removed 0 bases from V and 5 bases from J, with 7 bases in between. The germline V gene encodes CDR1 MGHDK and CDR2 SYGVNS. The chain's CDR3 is CASSEYSGTEAFF. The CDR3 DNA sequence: TGTGCCAGCAGTGAATATTCAGGGACTGAAGCTTTCTTT.

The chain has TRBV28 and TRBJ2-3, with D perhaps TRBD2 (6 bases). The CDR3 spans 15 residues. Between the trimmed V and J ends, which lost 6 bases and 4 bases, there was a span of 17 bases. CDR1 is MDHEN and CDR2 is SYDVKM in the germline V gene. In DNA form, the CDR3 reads TGTGCCAGCAGGGGCGGGGACCTCTTCGCAGATACGCAGTATTTT. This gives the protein CASRGGDLFADTQYF.

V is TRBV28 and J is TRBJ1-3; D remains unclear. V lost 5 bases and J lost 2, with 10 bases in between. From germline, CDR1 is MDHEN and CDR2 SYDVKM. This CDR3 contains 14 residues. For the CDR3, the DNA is TGTGCCAGCAGTAAGGGAGGTACTGGAAACACCATATATTTT. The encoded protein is CASSKGGTGNTIYF.

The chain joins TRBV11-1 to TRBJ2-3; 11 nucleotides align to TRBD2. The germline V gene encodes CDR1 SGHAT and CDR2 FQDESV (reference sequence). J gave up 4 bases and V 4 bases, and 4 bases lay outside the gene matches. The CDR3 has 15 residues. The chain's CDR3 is CASSYSGGASDTQYF. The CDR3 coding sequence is TGTGCCAGCAGCTATAGCGGGGGGGCCTCAGATACGCAGTATTTT. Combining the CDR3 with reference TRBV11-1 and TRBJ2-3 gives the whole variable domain EAEVAQSPRYKITEKSQAVAFWCDPISGHATLYWYRQILGQGPELLVQFQDESVVDDSQLPKDRFSAERLKGVDSTLKIQPAELGDSAMYLCASSYSGGASDTQYFGPGTRLTVL.

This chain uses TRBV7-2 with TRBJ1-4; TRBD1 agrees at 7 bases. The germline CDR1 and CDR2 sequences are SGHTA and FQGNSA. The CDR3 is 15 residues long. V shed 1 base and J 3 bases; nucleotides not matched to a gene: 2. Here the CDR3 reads CASSLGGTANEKLFF. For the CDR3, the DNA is TGTGCCAGCAGCTTAGGGGGGACAGCTAATGAAAAACTGTTTTTT.

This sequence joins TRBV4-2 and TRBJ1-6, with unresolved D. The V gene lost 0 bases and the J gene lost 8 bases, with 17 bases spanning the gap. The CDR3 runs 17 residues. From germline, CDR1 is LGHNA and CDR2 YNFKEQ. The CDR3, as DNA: TGTGCCAGCAGCCAAGATCGAGGGTCTCTAACCGATTCACCCCTCCACTTT. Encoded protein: CASSQDRGSLTDSPLHF.

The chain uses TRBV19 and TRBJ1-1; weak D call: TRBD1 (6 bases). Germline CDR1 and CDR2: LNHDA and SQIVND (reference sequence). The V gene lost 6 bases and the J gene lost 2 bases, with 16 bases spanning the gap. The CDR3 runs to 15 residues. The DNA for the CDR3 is TGTGCCAGTAGACGGAGGGAGGGGGACAACACTGAAGCTTTCTTT. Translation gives CASRRREGDNTEAFF.

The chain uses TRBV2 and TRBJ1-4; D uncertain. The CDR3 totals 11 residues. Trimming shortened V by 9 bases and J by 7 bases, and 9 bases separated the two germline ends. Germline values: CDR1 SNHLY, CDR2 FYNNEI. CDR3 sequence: CASDVSEKLFF. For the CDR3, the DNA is TGTGCCAGTGATGTTAGTGAAAAACTGTTTTTT. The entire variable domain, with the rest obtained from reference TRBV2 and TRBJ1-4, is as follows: EPEVTQTPSHQVTQMGQEVILRCVPISNHLYFYWYRQILGQKVEFLVSFYNNEISEKSEIFDDQFSVERPDGSNFTLKIRSTKLEDSAMYFCASDVSEKLFFGSGTQLSVL.

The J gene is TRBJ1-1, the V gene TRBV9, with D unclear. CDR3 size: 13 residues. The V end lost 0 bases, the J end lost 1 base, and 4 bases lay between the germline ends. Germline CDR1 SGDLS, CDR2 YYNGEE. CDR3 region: CASSVVPNTEAFF. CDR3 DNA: TGTGCCAGCAGCGTAGTACCGAACACTGAAGCTTTCTTT.

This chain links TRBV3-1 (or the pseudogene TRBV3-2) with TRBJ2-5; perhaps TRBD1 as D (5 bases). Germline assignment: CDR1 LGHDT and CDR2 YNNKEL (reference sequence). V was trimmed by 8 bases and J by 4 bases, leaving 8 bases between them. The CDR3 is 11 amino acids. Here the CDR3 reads CASGRAETQYF. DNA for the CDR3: TGTGCCAGCGGCAGGGCAGAGACCCAGTACTTC.

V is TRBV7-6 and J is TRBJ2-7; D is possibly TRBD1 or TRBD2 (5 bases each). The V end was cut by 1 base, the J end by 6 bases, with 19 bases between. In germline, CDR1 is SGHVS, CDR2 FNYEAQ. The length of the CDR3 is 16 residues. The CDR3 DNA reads TGTGCCAGCAGCTTAGAGACGGGTGGGGGTTGGGCCGAGCAGTACTTC. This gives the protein CASSLETGGGWAEQYF.